This passage covers 15 T cell receptor beta chains from one sample sequenced in a study of cytotoxic CD8 clonotypes in ibrutinib-treated CLL. Sequencing used immunoSEQ multiplex PCR; TCRdb keeps in-frame clones, though not all of them. Of around 130,000 clones in the sample, 80% to 90% were seen once. Sequences were derived from PBMCs, sampled after 24 months of ibrutinib treatment. The receptors derive from a human donor with chronic lymphocytic leukemia.

The chain links TRBV5-1 to TRBJ2-1, with no clear D. Germline assignment: CDR1 SGHRS and CDR2 YFSETQ. The CDR3 spans 15 residues. V was shortened by 1 base and J by 7 bases, with 15 bases between the two germline ends. The CDR3 sequence is CASSLLERLGNEQFF. In nucleotides, the CDR3 is TGCGCCAGCAGCTTGTTGGAAAGGTTGGGAAATGAGCAGTTCTTC.

The V and J genes are TRBV18 and TRBJ2-3; 8 nucleotides agree with TRBD1. The CDR3 sequence is 16 residues long. Trimming removed 2 bases from V and 0 bases from J; junction bases left unmatched: 4. Germline V CDR1 and CDR2: KGHSH, LQKENI. CDR3: CASSPGGTGSTDTQYF. The CDR3 DNA reads TGTGCCAGCTCACCAGGGGGGACAGGTAGCACAGATACGCAGTATTTT. The variable domain in full, with the rest retrieved from reference TRBV18 and TRBJ2-3, is NAGVMQNPRHLVRRRGQEARLRCSPMKGHSHVYWYRQLPEEGLKFMVYLQKENIIDESGMPKERFSAEFPKEGPSILRIQQVVRGDSAAYFCASSPGGTGSTDTQYFGPGTRLTVL.

This sequence joins TRBV7-9 and TRBJ1-2, with TRBD1 as a possible D gene (5 bases). Trimming removed 3 bases at V and 1 base at J, with 6 bases between. The CDR3 has 13 residues. Per the germline V gene, CDR1 is SEHNR and CDR2 is FQNEAQ (reference sequence). The CDR3: CASSFDSNYGYTF. The CDR3 nucleotides are TGTGCCAGCAGCTTCGACAGTAACTATGGCTACACCTTC.

The chain uses TRBV18 and TRBJ1-2, with D unresolved. Per the germline V gene, CDR1 is KGHSH and CDR2 is LQKENI. Between the trimmed V and J ends, which lost 4 bases and 3 bases, there was a span of 9 bases. The CDR3 consists of 13 residues. The CDR3 reads CASSLGSDYGYTF. DNA of the CDR3: TGTGCCAGCTCACTTGGGAGCGACTATGGCTACACCTTC.

The chain has TRBV7-2 and TRBJ2-7; perhaps TRBD1 as D (6 bases). Germline CDR1 SGHTA, CDR2 FQGNSA. The CDR3 has 16 amino acids. The ends were cut back, 5 bases at V and 1 base at J, with 18 bases in the middle. The CDR3 DNA sequence: TGTGCCAGCAGCGGCCTCATCCGGGACACTTCCTACGAGCAGTACTTC. Translated, it gives CASSGLIRDTSYEQYF.

The J gene is TRBJ2-7, the V gene TRBV7-6; D is ambiguous. The CDR3 consists of 13 residues. Trimming cost V 1 base and J 4 bases, with 8 bases left between them. Germline assignment: CDR1 SGHVS and CDR2 FNYEAQ. DNA for the CDR3: TGTGCCAGCAGCTTAGTTGGTGTTTACGAGCAGTACTTC. Amino acid sequence: CASSLVGVYEQYF.

On this clone itself: Other nucleotide sequences in the sample specify the same CDR3. The chain employs TRBV30 and TRBJ2-7; 7 bases line up with TRBD1. Germline CDR1 reads GTSNPN; CDR2 reads SVGIG (reference sequence). Trimming cost V 4 bases and J 0 bases; bases outside gene matches: 0. The CDR3 contains 12 residues. The CDR3 protein is CAWTGGSYEQYF. The CDR3 nucleotides are TGTGCCTGGACAGGGGGCTCCTACGAGCAGTACTTC.

V is TRBV6-5 and J is TRBJ2-5; 10 nucleotides match TRBD1. V was clipped by 0 bases and J by 6 bases; unmatched bases: 4. Germline V gene lookup returns CDR1 MNHEY and CDR2 SVGAGI. The length of the CDR3 is 15 residues. CDR3 DNA sequence: TGTGCCAGCAGTTACTCCGGGACAGGGGCCCAGACCCAGTACTTC. Translated, it gives CASSYSGTGAQTQYF.

This chain joins TRBV2 and TRBJ1-2; tentative D call: TRBD1 (5 bases). V lost 6 bases and J 3 bases, leaving 11 bases between the germline ends. Germline CDR1 reads SNHLY; CDR2 reads FYNNEI. The CDR3 spans 13 residues. CDR3 sequence reads: CASRVTAYYGYTF. CDR3 in DNA: TGTGCCAGCAGGGTGACAGCTTACTATGGCTACACCTTC.

About this clone: The sample contains more than one DNA sequence encoding this CDR3. V is TRBV5-1 and J is TRBJ1-2; 9 bases align to TRBD1. Germline V gene lookup returns CDR1 SGHRS and CDR2 YFSETQ. The CDR3 runs to 14 residues. The trim removed 4 bases at V and 3 bases at J, leaving 4 bases unmatched. This chain's CDR3 is CASSLGQGYYGYTF. In DNA form, the CDR3 reads TGCGCCAGCAGCCTGGGACAGGGCTACTATGGCTACACCTTC.

The rearrangement uses TRBV6-6 and TRBJ1-4; weak D call: TRBD1 (5 bases). CDR3 length equals 13 residues. V lost 8 bases to trimming and J lost 12 bases, with 19 bases between them. Per the germline V gene, CDR1 is MNHNY and CDR2 is SVGAGI (reference sequence). This chain's CDR3 is CASSAPGLGELFF. The DNA for the CDR3 is TGTGCCAGCTCCGCACCGGGGCTGGGGGAACTGTTTTTT.

The rearrangement uses TRBV30 and TRBJ2-7; D ambiguous. Between the trimmed V and J ends, which lost 4 bases and 0 bases, there was a span of 13 bases. The CDR3 totals 14 residues. Per germline, CDR1 GTSNPN and CDR2 SVGIG (reference sequence). CDR3 residues: CAWKPRFRSYEQYF. The CDR3 nucleotides are TGTGCCTGGAAACCGAGGTTCCGCTCCTACGAGCAGTACTTC.

CDR3 protein: CASSVTSGGTDTQYF. In nucleotides, the CDR3 is TGTGCCAGCAGTGTAACTAGCGGGGGGACAGATACGCAGTATTTT. This chain connects TRBV25-1 to TRBJ2-3; the match to TRBD2 covers 12 bases. Germline CDR1 reads MGHDK; CDR2 reads SYGVNS. CDR3 length equals 15 residues. Germline trimming cut 4 bases from V and 3 bases from J; bases unmatched to any gene: 2.

This clone has more than one count but fewer than ten. The chain links TRBV19 to TRBJ1-6; 9 positions match TRBD1. Trimming took 5 bases from V and 6 from J; bases not matched to a gene: 2. Per germline, CDR1 LNHDA and CDR2 SQIVND (reference sequence). The CDR3 is 14 amino acids. This chain's CDR3 is CASSEDRGNSPLHF. In DNA, the CDR3 is TGTGCCAGTAGTGAGGACAGGGGTAATTCACCCCTCCACTTT.

The J gene is TRBJ2-7, the V gene TRBV5-1; unclear D gene. Trimming shortened V by 0 bases and J by 3 bases, and 7 bases separated the two germline ends. Germline V gene data show CDR1 as SGHRS and CDR2 as YFSETQ. The CDR3 length is 13 residues. CDR3 DNA: TGCGCCAGCAGCTTGGTTGTCGGCTACGAGCAGTACTTC. Translated, it gives CASSLVVGYEQYF.